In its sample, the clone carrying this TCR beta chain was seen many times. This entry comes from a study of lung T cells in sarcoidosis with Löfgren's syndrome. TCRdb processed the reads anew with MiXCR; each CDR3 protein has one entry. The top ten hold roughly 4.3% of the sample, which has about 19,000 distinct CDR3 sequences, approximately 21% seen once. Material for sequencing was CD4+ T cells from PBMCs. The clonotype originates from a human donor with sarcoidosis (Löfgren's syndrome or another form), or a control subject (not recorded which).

CDR3 DNA sequence: TGCGCCAGCAGCTTGGACCTGGAACCCTGGGCAAATCCTAGCACAGATACGCAGTATTTT. Protein product: CASSLDLEPWANPSTDTQYF. The gene calls are TRBV5-1 and TRBJ2-3; D unresolved. This CDR3 region has 20 residues. The V end was cut by 0 bases, the J end by 0 bases, with 23 bases between. Germline CDR1 is SGHRS and CDR2 is YFSETQ.